The next 10 T cell receptor beta chains were all read from a single sample in a study of lymphopenia after photon versus proton radiotherapy. Measured with immunoSEQ multiplex PCR; TCRdb has only the in-frame clones, and not every one. The sample lists roughly 64,000 clones, around 90% seen once, with around 13% in the top ten. The sequences come from peripheral blood, collected from a patient treated with proton-based radiotherapy. All receptors derive from a man older than 75 with esophageal cancer.

This chain links TRBV6-1 with TRBJ1-1; D possibly corresponds to TRBD1 (6 bases). The length of the CDR3 is 12 residues. CDR1 and CDR2 (germline): MNHNS, SASEGT. Trimming removed 5 bases at V and 8 bases at J, with 12 bases between. CDR3 amino acids: CASSPRTVEAFF. DNA for the CDR3: TGTGCCAGCAGTCCCCGGACAGTCGAAGCTTTCTTT.

V usage is TRBV6-6 and J usage is TRBJ2-7; 9 positions agree with TRBD2. The CDR3 is 14 amino acids. V trimming: 6 bases; J trimming: 3 bases; junction bases outside the gene matches: 6. Germline loops: CDR1 MNHNY, CDR2 SVGAGI (reference sequence). CDR3 loop: CASSLGSGSYEQYF. As DNA, the CDR3 is TGTGCCAGCAGCCTGGGTAGCGGGAGCTACGAGCAGTACTTC.

The chain couples TRBV10-2 to TRBJ1-4, with unresolved D. The CDR3 runs to 15 residues. Germline V gene sequence: CDR1 WSHSY, CDR2 SAAADI. Between the trimmed V and J ends, which lost 11 bases and 0 bases, there was a span of 16 bases. The CDR3 spells CASTEGEATNEKLFF. The CDR3 DNA follows: TGCGCCTCAACGGAGGGAGAGGCAACTAATGAAAAACTGTTTTTT.

The chain employs TRBV7-2 and TRBJ2-6; D uncertain. Germline V gene data show CDR1 as SGHTA and CDR2 as FQGNSA. V was pared by 3 bases and J by 1 base, with 7 bases between. This CDR3 comprises 15 residues. The CDR3 DNA sequence: TGTGCCAGCAGCTTCTTCGAGTCTGGGGCCAACGTCCTGACTTTC. Its translation: CASSFFESGANVLTF. The variable domain in full, with the rest retrieved from reference TRBV7-2 and TRBJ2-6, is GAGVSQSPSNKVTEKGKDVELRCDPISGHTALYWYRQSLGQGLEFLIYFQGNSAPDKSGLPSDRFSAERTGGSVSTLTIQRTQQEDSAVYLCASSFFESGANVLTFGAGSRLTVL.

The chain couples TRBV5-1 to TRBJ2-5; no reliable D call. The CDR3 has 13 residues. The V end was cut by 7 bases, the J end by 5 bases, with 15 bases between. Per the germline V gene, CDR1 is SGHRS and CDR2 is YFSETQ. The CDR3 region has the DNA TGCGCCAGCGCGGACGGTGCTCTGGAGACCCAGTACTTC. Amino acid sequence: CASADGALETQYF.

J is TRBJ1-2 and V is TRBV4-3, with 7 bases that match TRBD1. CDR1 is LGHNA and CDR2 is YSLEER in the germline V gene. The CDR3 contains 17 residues. V gave up 3 bases and J gave up 8 bases; unmatched junction bases: 18. The CDR3 sequence: CASSHVTQGVGRRGYTF. Written as DNA, the CDR3 is TGCGCCAGCAGCCATGTTACCCAGGGGGTCGGTAGGAGAGGCTACACCTTC.

V and J are TRBV6-5 and TRBJ1-2; 11 bases agree with TRBD1. CDR3 length: 14 residues. Germline V gene data show CDR1 as MNHEY and CDR2 as SVGAGI. Germline trimming cut 6 bases from V and 7 bases from J; bases unmatched to any gene: 7. The chain's CDR3 is CASSYGQGATGYTF. The CDR3 DNA sequence: TGTGCCAGCAGCTACGGACAGGGGGCAACTGGCTACACCTTC.

This clone was observed at least ten times. Compared with germline, one end of the junction differs, possibly owing to a read error. This chain connects TRBV2 to TRBJ1-4, with a weak D call TRBD1 (6 bases). The CDR3 contains 13 residues. Germline CDR1 is SNHLY and CDR2 is FYNNEI. CDR3 bases: TGTGCCAGCAGTGGACTGGGACAAAAAAAACCTGTCTTT. Amino acid sequence: CASSGLGQKKPVF.

A word on this clone: Additional DNA sequences in this sample encode the identical CDR3. The chain recombines TRBV6-6 with TRBJ2-5, with 15 bases lining up with TRBD2. This CDR3 region has 15 residues. Germline CDR1 MNHNY, CDR2 SVGAGI (reference sequence). V gave up 5 bases and J gave up 6 bases; unmatched junction bases: 4. CDR3 residues: CASSPGTSGGKTQYF. DNA for the CDR3: TGTGCCAGCAGTCCTGGGACTAGCGGGGGGAAGACCCAGTACTTC.

The V call is TRBV4-1, the J call TRBJ2-2; 8 bases map to TRBD1. The CDR3 runs to 17 residues. Germline V gives CDR1 MGHRA, CDR2 YSYEKL. The V segment lost 1 base and the J segment 5 bases; nucleotides outside the gene matches: 9. In nucleotides, the CDR3 is TGCGCCAGCAGCCAAGGTACGGCAGGGGGCCCGACCGGGGAGCTGTTTTTT. This gives the protein CASSQGTAGGPTGELFF.